This TCR beta chain appears in the sequencing data of a study of early T cells in non-severe SARS-CoV-2 infection. This clonotype showed up many times. Attachment of unique molecular identifiers was made to individual cDNA molecules. One entry per CDR3 protein results from TCRdb running MiXCR on the 5' RACE reads. The sample yields roughly 90,000 distinct CDR3 sequences, about 14% seen once. V lost 2 bases and J lost 4, with 14 bases in between. The CDR3 covers 16 residues. Germline lookup yields CDR1 KGHDR and CDR2 SFDVKD. The specimen was whole blood. The receptor comes from an adult who was a healthcare worker with PCR-confirmed SARS-CoV-2 infection or an uninfected control (not recorded which). V gene TRBV24-1 combines with J gene TRBJ2-1; D assignment may be TRBD1 or TRBD2 (5 bases each). The CDR3, as DNA: TGTGCCACCAGTGATTCCCCGGGGCAGGTTTACAATGAGCAGTTCTTC. Translating it yields CATSDSPGQVYNEQFF.